In this sample, the clone carrying this TCR beta chain turned up once. The sample comes from a study of blood T cell repertoires in COVID-19. Study in general: Both acute and convalescent COVID-19 samples were obtained from the United States, Italy and Spain.

Authors' analysis steps: Nucleated cell number was recorded as an estimate derived from reference gene primer amplification. This table comes from immunoSEQ multiplex PCR, and its TCRdb copy is limited to in-frame clones, with some not included. V and J calls and clone size are given by that table; D and trimming were obtained from the DNA. The profile shows about 220,000 clones, about 90% of them singletons. The CDR3 runs 15 residues. Germline loops: CDR1 SGHRS, CDR2 YFSETQ. Trimming at V came to 0 bases and at J to 5 bases, leaving 7 bases not matched to a gene. Adults between about 18 and 95 years of age took part from under 30 US areas. Participants were placed into cohorts based on the clinical history they reported.

The sequenced material came from PBMCs or T cells enriched from blood (not recorded which). This clonotype was sampled from a woman aged 50 to 65 with acute COVID-19. The V call is TRBV5-1, the J call TRBJ2-5; 7 nucleotides match TRBD2. CDR3 in amino acids: CASSLGRASGETQYF. For the CDR3, the DNA is TGCGCCAGCAGCTTGGGACGGGCTAGCGGTGAGACCCAGTACTTC. Together with reference TRBV5-1 and TRBJ2-5, the CDR3 gives the full variable domain: KAGVTQTPRYLIKTRGQQVTLSCSPISGHRSVSWYQQTPGQGLQFLFEYFSETQRNKGNFPGRFSGRQFSNSRSEMNVSTLELGDSALYLCASSLGRASGETQYFGPGTRLLVL.